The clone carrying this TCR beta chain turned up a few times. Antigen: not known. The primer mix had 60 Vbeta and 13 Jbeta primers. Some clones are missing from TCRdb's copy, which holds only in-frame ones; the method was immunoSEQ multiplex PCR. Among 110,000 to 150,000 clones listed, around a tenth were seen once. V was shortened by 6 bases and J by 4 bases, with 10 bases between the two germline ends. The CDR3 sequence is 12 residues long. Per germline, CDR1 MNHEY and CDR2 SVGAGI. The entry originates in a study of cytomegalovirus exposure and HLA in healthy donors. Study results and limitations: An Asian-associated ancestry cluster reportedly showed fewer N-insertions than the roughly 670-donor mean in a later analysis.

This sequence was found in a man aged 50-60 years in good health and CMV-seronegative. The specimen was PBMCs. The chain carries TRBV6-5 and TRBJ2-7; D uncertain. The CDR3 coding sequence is TGTGCCAGCAGACAGACCTCTTACGAGCAGTACTTC. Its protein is CASRQTSYEQYF.